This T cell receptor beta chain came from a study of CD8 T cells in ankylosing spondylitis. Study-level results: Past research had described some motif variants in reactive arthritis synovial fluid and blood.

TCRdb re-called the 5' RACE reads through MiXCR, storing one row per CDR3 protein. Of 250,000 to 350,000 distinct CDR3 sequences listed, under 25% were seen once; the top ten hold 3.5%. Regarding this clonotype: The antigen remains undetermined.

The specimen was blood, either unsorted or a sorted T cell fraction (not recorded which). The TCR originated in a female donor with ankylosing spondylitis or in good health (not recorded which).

CDR3 region: CSATSSLGELFF. The CDR3 DNA reads as TGCAGTGCTACCTCTTCCCTGGGGGAGCTGTTTTTT. V usage is TRBV20-1 and J usage is TRBJ2-2; D unresolved. Germline CDR1 DFQATT, CDR2 SNEGSKA (reference sequence). The CDR3 extends over 12 amino acids. Trimming took off 4 bases at V and 8 bases at J, with 11 bases between the two ends.